This record covers a single TCR beta chain. The source of the sample is a study of T cells in Graves' hyperthyroidism and ophthalmopathy. It was RNA transcripts that yielded the amplified TCR beta CDR3 regions. A first-round RT-PCR of the TCR CDR3 used the HTBI primer set. TCRdb independently ran MiXCR on the multiplex PCR reads; one entry per CDR3 protein. The table lists around 400,000 distinct CDR3 sequences, around 14% of them singletons. The trim removed 8 bases at V and 5 bases at J, leaving 9 bases unmatched. Germline CDR1 SEHNR, CDR2 FQNEAQ (reference sequence). The CDR3 sequence is 14 residues long.

The chain is built from TRBV7-9 and TRBJ2-1; 7 nucleotides match TRBD2. The sample consisted of blood. The sequence was collected from a woman under 30 with Graves' hyperthyroidism that later progressed to Graves' ophthalmopathy. This CDR3 reads CASSSGAVDNEQFF. The CDR3, as DNA: TGTGCCAGCTCAAGCGGGGCGGTAGACAATGAGCAGTTCTTC.